These 27 T cell receptor beta chains were all obtained from the same sample, sequenced in a study of blood T cells in healthy people across ages. For the second PCR, which ran for about 6 to 12 cycles, a sample-barcoded 5' primer and a J-beta primer mix were used. TCRdb re-called the 5' RACE reads with MiXCR, one entry per CDR3 protein. This sample carries 650,000 to 800,000 distinct CDR3 sequences, under 45% of them seen once, and the ten largest clones take about 21%. Sample: blood. All receptors come from a man in his 60s in good health.

The chain combines TRBV6-2 or TRBV6-3 with TRBJ1-6, with D maybe TRBD1 (5 bases). In germline, CDR1 is MNHEY, CDR2 SVGEGT. CDR3 length: 15 amino acids. Trimming removed 0 bases from V and 9 bases from J, with 12 bases in between. CDR3 sequence reads: CASSYSEGTSSPLHF. The CDR3 DNA is TGTGCCAGCAGTTACTCTGAGGGGACTTCTTCACCCCTCCACTTT.

In this sample, this clonotype turned up a few times. The chain recombines TRBV11-2 with TRBJ2-7; D is uncertain. V was cut by 10 bases and J by 0 bases, with 16 bases left in between. From germline, CDR1 is SGHAT and CDR2 FQNNGV. This CDR3 spans 14 amino acids. This CDR3 is CATQQYRNSYEQYF. The DNA for the CDR3 is TGTGCCACTCAGCAGTATCGGAACTCCTACGAGCAGTACTTC.

This clonotype was seen a few times. The V and J genes are TRBV19 and TRBJ2-7, with 9 bases that match TRBD1. The junction had 7 bases not matched to a gene; V was cut back by 6 bases and J by 4 bases. The CDR3 totals 14 residues. The germline V gene has CDR1 LNHDA and CDR2 SQIVND (reference sequence). CDR3 sequence: CASSLTGGRYEQYF. The CDR3 region has the DNA TGTGCCAGTAGCCTCACAGGGGGCCGGTACGAGCAGTACTTC.

The rearrangement links TRBV6-6 to TRBJ2-7; D might be TRBD2 (5 bases). The V gene lost 3 bases and the J gene lost 5 bases, with 17 bases spanning the gap. The CDR3 runs 15 residues. The V gene's germline CDR1 is MNHNY and CDR2 SVGAGI (reference sequence). The CDR3 DNA reads as TGTGCCAGCAGTTATCCCCCCGAGGGTCTGGACGAGCAGTACTTC. Encoded protein: CASSYPPEGLDEQYF.

The chain has TRBV10-1 and TRBJ2-1; a weak D match, TRBD2 (7 bases). V lost 3 bases to trimming and J lost 6 bases, with 15 bases between them. CDR1 and CDR2 (germline): WNHNN, SYGVQD (reference sequence). The CDR3 runs 15 residues. The DNA of the CDR3 is TGCGCCAGCAGTGACTACTCGGGGGGCCCCAATGAGCAGTTCTTC. It translates to CASSDYSGGPNEQFF.

With respect to this clonotype: A much larger clone differs by one base, so this may be a read error. The chain joins TRBV7-6 to TRBJ2-1; D gene uncertain. The assigned J gene may be wrong: the sequence end matches TRBJ2-7 better. The CDR3 sequence is 13 residues long. The germline V gene encodes CDR1 SGHVS and CDR2 FNYEAQ. CDR3 sequence reads: CAGSRYTYNEQYF. In DNA, the CDR3 is TGTGCCGGCAGCAGGTACACCTACAATGAGCAGTACTTC.

This sequence joins TRBV27 and TRBJ2-5, with D perhaps given as TRBD1 or TRBD2 (6 bases each). This CDR3 has 13 amino acids. The V gene lost 3 bases and the J gene lost 12 bases, with 17 bases spanning the gap. In germline, CDR1 is MNHEY, CDR2 SMNVEV (reference sequence). The CDR3 nucleotides read TGTGCCAGCAGTTTTGGGCAAAGGGGGGTAGAGTACTTC. Amino acid sequence: CASSFGQRGVEYF.

This clonotype appeared a few times. The chain joins TRBV15 to TRBJ1-4; weak D call: TRBD1 (5 bases). Germline CDR1 reads LNHNV; CDR2 reads YYDKDF (reference sequence). V lost 0 bases and J 10 bases, leaving 21 bases between the germline ends. The CDR3 spans 17 residues. CDR3 residues: CATSRDGREARFGKLFF. The CDR3 DNA sequence: TGTGCCACCAGCAGAGATGGCAGGGAGGCACGGTTTGGAAAACTGTTTTTT.

The V call is TRBV4-3, the J call TRBJ2-1; D remains unclear. Looked up from germline, CDR1 is LGHNA and CDR2 is YSLEER. Trimming stripped 1 base from V and 4 bases from J, with 8 bases between. This CDR3 has 14 amino acids. The CDR3 sequence: CASSQGLGYNEQFF. CDR3 nucleotides: TGCGCCAGCAGCCAAGGGTTGGGATACAATGAGCAGTTCTTC.

A note on this clonotype: The junction shows a germline mismatch at one end, possibly a read error. The rearrangement links TRBV24-1 to TRBJ1-5; D gene ambiguous. Looked up from germline, CDR1 is KGHDR and CDR2 is SFDVKD. There are 11 residues in the CDR3. The CDR3 nucleotides are TGTGTCACCGATGTTAGCGAGCCCCAGCATTTT. Residues: CVTDVSEPQHF.

The rearrangement uses TRBV24-1 and TRBJ2-3, with TRBD1 identical over 8 bases. Germline values: CDR1 KGHDR, CDR2 SFDVKD. V lost 7 bases to trimming and J lost 0 bases; unmatched junction nucleotides: 2. There are 14 residues in the CDR3. The CDR3 DNA follows: TGTGCCACCAGGAGACAGGGGAGCACAGATACGCAGTATTTT. It specifies CATRRQGSTDTQYF.

This clonotype was recorded many times. The chain links TRBV7-9 to TRBJ1-4; possibly TRBD1 for D (5 bases). Germline V CDR1 and CDR2: SEHNR, FQNEAQ (reference sequence). The length of the CDR3 is 16 residues. V lost 1 base and J lost 7, with 16 bases in between. CDR3 sequence reads: CASSLGDRGPAEKLFF. CDR3 sequence (DNA): TGTGCCAGCAGCTTAGGGGACCGCGGGCCTGCTGAAAAACTGTTTTTT. The whole variable domain, remainder taken from reference TRBV7-9 and TRBJ1-4, is DTGVSQNPRHKITKRGQNVTFRCDPISEHNRLYWYRQTLGQGPEFLTYFQNEAQLEKSRLLSDRFSAERPKGSFSTLEIQRTEQGDSAMYLCASSLGDRGPAEKLFFGSGTQLSVL.

The chain employs TRBV14 and TRBJ2-1, with 8 bases aligning to TRBD2. Germline V gene lookup returns CDR1 SGHDN and CDR2 FVKESK. Unmatched junction bases numbered 12, after V lost 4 bases and J lost 10 bases. CDR3 length: 15 amino acids. The chain's CDR3 is CASSRGGRRLREQFF. The CDR3, as DNA: TGTGCCAGCAGCCGCGGGGGGCGCAGACTCAGGGAGCAGTTCTTC.

The chain carries TRBV7-9 and TRBJ2-3, with 8 bases lining up with TRBD1. There are 15 residues in the CDR3. V was clipped by 2 bases and J by 0 bases; unmatched bases: 1. Looked up from germline, CDR1 is SEHNR and CDR2 is FQNEAQ (reference sequence). CDR3 region: CASSLWTGSTDTQYF. In DNA form, the CDR3 reads TGTGCCAGCAGCTTATGGACAGGGAGCACAGATACGCAGTATTTT. The entire variable domain, with the rest obtained from reference TRBV7-9 and TRBJ2-3, is as follows: DTGVSQNPRHKITKRGQNVTFRCDPISEHNRLYWYRQTLGQGPEFLTYFQNEAQLEKSRLLSDRFSAERPKGSFSTLEIQRTEQGDSAMYLCASSLWTGSTDTQYFGPGTRLTVL.

V and J are TRBV7-9 and TRBJ2-1; 7 nucleotides align to TRBD2. In germline, CDR1 is SEHNR, CDR2 FQNEAQ (reference sequence). J lost 6 bases, V lost 1 base, and 6 bases had no gene match. The length of the CDR3 is 15 residues. DNA of the CDR3: TGTGCCAGCAGCTTAGACCGTCCGGGGGGCAATGAGCAGTTCTTC. The encoded protein is CASSLDRPGGNEQFF.

V gene TRBV7-9 combines with J gene TRBJ1-1; D may be TRBD1 (6 bases). The CDR3 has 15 residues. In germline, CDR1 is SEHNR, CDR2 FQNEAQ (reference sequence). Trimming left V 6 bases short and J 4 bases short, with 18 bases between. In nucleotides, the CDR3 is TGTGCCAGCAGTTTGGTGGGGGGCGCAGGCACTGAAGCTTTCTTT. This sequence encodes CASSLVGGAGTEAFF.

The gene calls are TRBV6-1 and TRBJ2-3; 9 nucleotides agree with TRBD2. With 7 bases clipped from V and 3 bases from J, the junction kept 17 bases outside the gene matches. Germline V gene data show CDR1 as MNHNS and CDR2 as SASEGT. CDR3 size: 18 residues. The CDR3 DNA sequence: TGTGCCAGCAAAGACAGGGCTGGCGGGGGGGCCATTACAGATACGCAGTATTTT. Translation: CASKDRAGGGAITDTQYF.

V usage is TRBV20-1 and J usage is TRBJ2-3; 12 bases match TRBD1. The germline gives CDR1 DFQATT, CDR2 SNEGSKA (reference sequence). The CDR3 is 15 residues long. V was pared by 3 bases and J by 2 bases, with 3 bases of the junction left unmatched. CDR3 protein: CSASGTGGPTDTQYF. For the CDR3, the DNA is TGCAGTGCTAGTGGGACAGGGGGCCCCACAGATACGCAGTATTTT.

The V call is TRBV29-1, the J call TRBJ2-7; a possible D gene is TRBD2 (5 bases). The J call may be faulty, since TRBJ2-5 better matches the DNA end. This CDR3 has 14 amino acids. CDR1 is SQVTM and CDR2 is ANQGSEA in the germline V gene. The CDR3 DNA reads as TGCAGCACGGGCGGGTGGCAGGTTCAAGAGACCCAGTACTTC. It codes for CSTGGWQVQETQYF.

This clonotype was observed a handful of times. This rearrangement joins TRBV7-3 to TRBJ2-3; TRBD2 aligns across 10 bases. Trimming took 5 bases from V and 3 from J; bases not matched to a gene: 5. CDR1 and CDR2 from the germline V gene are SGHTA and FQGTGA. The CDR3 sequence is 15 residues long. The CDR3 here is CASSRLAGATDTQYF. In nucleotides, the CDR3 is TGTGCCAGCAGCCGACTAGCGGGCGCTACAGATACGCAGTATTTT. The variable domain in full, completed from reference TRBV7-3 and TRBJ2-3, reads GAGVSQTPSNKVTEKGKYVELRCDPISGHTALYWYRQSLGQGPEFLIYFQGTGAADDSGLPNDRFFAVRPEGSVSTLKIQRTERGDSAVYLCASSRLAGATDTQYFGPGTRLTVL.

This chain joins TRBV11-2 and TRBJ2-3; no clear D gene. Germline CDR1 and CDR2: SGHAT and FQNNGV. The CDR3 spans 13 residues. The germline V and J ends were trimmed by 3 bases and 4 bases, with 8 bases remaining between them. The CDR3 is CASSFYQADTQYF. The CDR3 DNA is TGTGCCAGCAGCTTTTATCAGGCAGATACGCAGTATTTT.

This chain connects TRBV6-5 to TRBJ1-5; D call uncertain. Germline loops: CDR1 MNHEY, CDR2 SVGAGI. CDR3 length equals 14 residues. Trimming removed 4 bases at V and 3 bases at J, with 10 bases between. This chain's CDR3 is CASSSGPYNQPQHF. CDR3 bases: TGTGCCAGCAGTTCTGGACCCTACAATCAGCCCCAGCATTTT.

The chain combines TRBV30 with TRBJ1-5; 9 bases line up with TRBD1. Unmatched junction bases numbered 9, after V lost 3 bases and J lost 0 bases. The CDR3 length is 17 residues. The germline V gene has CDR1 GTSNPN and CDR2 SVGIG (reference sequence). The DNA for the CDR3 is TGTGCCTGGAGCCCCGGGACAGGGACCCCTAGCAATCAGCCCCAGCATTTT. It yields the protein CAWSPGTGTPSNQPQHF.

The rearrangement uses TRBV12-3 or TRBV12-4 and TRBJ1-1; maybe TRBD1 (6 bases). The CDR3 totals 15 residues. Trimming took off 5 bases at V and 5 bases at J, with 18 bases between the two ends. The CDR3 DNA follows: TGTGCCAGCAGTAACCTAGGGGGTGGAGGGACTGAAGCTTTCTTT. Its translation is CASSNLGGGGTEAFF.

This clonotype appeared a few times. V is TRBV9 and J is TRBJ2-1; 8 positions agree with TRBD2. The CDR3 covers 12 residues. V lost 4 bases, J lost 10 bases, and 4 bases stayed unmatched. In germline, CDR1 is SGDLS, CDR2 YYNGEE. The chain's CDR3 is CASSNRGGEQFF. The CDR3 coding sequence is TGTGCCAGCAGCAACCGGGGGGGAGAGCAGTTCTTC.

This clonotype was seen more than once but under ten times. This chain joins TRBV10-3 and TRBJ2-1, with D possibly matching TRBD1 (6 bases). The V end lost 4 bases, the J end lost 9 bases, and 13 bases lay between the germline ends. This CDR3 has 13 amino acids. Germline V lookup: CDR1 ENHRY, CDR2 SYGVKD. The CDR3 coding sequence is TGTGCCATCAGTGCCAGGGGTGGTATTGAGCAGTTCTTC. As protein: CAISARGGIEQFF.

This clonotype came up once. The chain carries TRBV29-1 and TRBJ2-3; D could derive from TRBD1 or TRBD2 (5 bases each). CDR1 and CDR2 (germline): SQVTM, ANQGSEA. The CDR3 loop spans 13 amino acids. With 7 bases removed from V and 6 bases from J, the gap between germline ends came to 17 bases. CDR3 region: CSANGALADTQYF. CDR3 in DNA: TGCAGCGCTAACGGGGCCCTCGCCGATACGCAGTATTTT.